This entry lists 30 T cell receptor beta chains sequenced from one sample in a study of cytomegalovirus exposure and HLA in healthy donors (dated by TCRdb to 2016 to 2017). Library preparation used the immunoSEQ multiplex PCR assay. Sourced from immuneACCESS, this table was stored by TCRdb with only in-frame sequences that have V and J called. A share of the clones is absent; for the studies checked, an unresolved V gene accounts for under half, and the remainder has no known explanation. Here the sample has about 140,000 clones; about 86% occur a single time. The ten largest clones represent less than 3% of the sample. Material: PBMCs. The receptors derive from a man between 18 and 29 years old in good health and CMV-seronegative.

Comment on this clone: Other DNA sequences in this specimen translate into the identical CDR3. The gene calls are TRBV2 and TRBJ1-1, with D possibly being TRBD1 (5 bases). The CDR3 is 12 residues long. Looked up from germline, CDR1 is SNHLY and CDR2 is FYNNEI. V was pared by 8 bases and J by 3 bases, with 10 bases between. The CDR3 is CASSAGDTEAFF. The CDR3 region has the DNA TGTGCCAGCTCGGCGGGGGACACTGAAGCTTTCTTT.

The V call is TRBV7-2, the J call TRBJ2-7; maybe TRBD2 (5 bases). Germline assignment: CDR1 SGHTA and CDR2 FQGNSA. The V end was cut by 0 bases, the J end by 4 bases, with 10 bases between. This CDR3 is built from 14 residues. CDR3 region: CASSLAGAFYEQYF. The CDR3 coding sequence is TGTGCCAGCAGCTTAGCGGGAGCTTTTTACGAGCAGTACTTC. The full variable domain, in which reference TRBV7-2 and TRBJ2-7 provide the parts outside the CDR3, is GAGVSQSPSNKVTEKGKDVELRCDPISGHTALYWYRQSLGQGLEFLIYFQGNSAPDKSGLPSDRFSAERTGGSVSTLTIQRTQQEDSAVYLCASSLAGAFYEQYFGPGTRLTVT.

The chain employs TRBV5-6 and TRBJ1-5, with TRBD1 matching over 10 bases. The CDR3 is 14 amino acids. V was clipped by 5 bases and J by 5 bases; unmatched bases: 4. The V gene's germline CDR1 is SGHDT and CDR2 YYEEEE. Written as DNA, the CDR3 is TGTGCCAGCAGTCCCGGGACAGGGGATCAGCCCCAGCATTTT. Its protein product is CASSPGTGDQPQHF. Supplemented by reference TRBV5-6 and TRBJ1-5, the full variable domain reads DAGVTQSPTHLIKTRGQQVTLRCSPKSGHDTVSWYQQALGQGPQFIFQYYEEEERQRGNFPDRFSGHQFPNYSSELNVNALLLGDSALYLCASSPGTGDQPQHFGDGTRLSIL.

This rearrangement joins TRBV5-1 to TRBJ2-7, with unresolved D. Germline V gene lookup returns CDR1 SGHRS and CDR2 YFSETQ. CDR3 size: 11 residues. The V end lost 4 bases, the J end lost 6 bases, and 8 bases lay between the germline ends. The CDR3 here is CASSRESEQYF. The CDR3, as DNA: TGCGCCAGCAGCCGAGAGAGCGAGCAGTACTTC.

The chain joins TRBV7-9 to TRBJ2-3; 8 positions match TRBD1. CDR3 length equals 15 residues. The germline CDR1 and CDR2 sequences are SEHNR and FQNEAQ (reference sequence). V gave up 5 bases and J gave up 2 bases; unmatched junction bases: 6. CDR3 loop: CASSERTGPTDTQYF. The CDR3 region has the DNA TGTGCCAGCAGCGAACGGACAGGGCCCACAGATACGCAGTATTTT.

The rearrangement uses TRBV5-8 and TRBJ2-3, with D perhaps matching TRBD1 (6 bases). This CDR3 is built from 13 residues. Per germline, CDR1 SGHTS and CDR2 YDEGEE. V lost 7 bases, J lost 2 bases, and 11 bases lay in between. CDR3 DNA: TGTGCCAGCTGGGGACACCTCACAGATACGCAGTATTTT. Encoded protein: CASWGHLTDTQYF.

V and J are TRBV27 and TRBJ1-5; no clear D gene. The V end was cut by 10 bases, the J end by 3 bases, with 10 bases between. The CDR3 runs 12 residues. The germline CDR1 and CDR2 sequences are MNHEY and SMNVEV (reference sequence). The CDR3: CATGRSNQPQHF. The CDR3 DNA sequence: TGTGCCACCGGCAGGTCCAATCAGCCCCAGCATTTT.

The V and J genes are TRBV10-3 and TRBJ2-2; TRBD1 aligns across 7 bases. This CDR3 comprises 13 residues. Germline-derived CDR1 and CDR2 are ENHRY and SYGVKD. V shed 4 bases, J shed 6 bases, and the junction held 2 bases outside the gene matches. The CDR3 region has the DNA TGTGCCATCAGTGGCCAGGGGGCCGGGGAGCTGTTTTTT. Its translation: CAISGQGAGELFF.

The chain uses TRBV5-4 and TRBJ2-5; a possible D gene is TRBD2 (5 bases). The V gene's germline CDR1 is SGHNT and CDR2 YYREEE (reference sequence). The CDR3 extends over 14 amino acids. The ends were cut back, 1 base at V and 2 bases at J, with 9 bases in the middle. This CDR3 is CASSLFGVQETQYF. CDR3 in DNA: TGTGCCAGCAGCTTGTTCGGGGTTCAAGAGACCCAGTACTTC.

CDR3 region: CASKPDSYNQPQHF. The CDR3 coding sequence is TGTGCCAGCAAACCCGACAGCTACAATCAGCCCCAGCATTTT. This chain links TRBV27 with TRBJ1-5, with D perhaps matching TRBD1 (5 bases). Per germline, CDR1 MNHEY and CDR2 SMNVEV (reference sequence). The CDR3 spans 14 residues. With 7 bases removed from V and 3 bases from J, the gap between germline ends came to 13 bases.

The gene calls are TRBV7-8 and TRBJ2-7, with 7 nucleotides matching TRBD1. The germline V gene encodes CDR1 SGHVS and CDR2 FQNEAQ. This CDR3 spans 13 amino acids. Trimming removed 2 bases from V and 5 bases from J; junction bases left unmatched: 3. DNA for the CDR3: TGTGCCAGCAGCTTAAACAGGGGCAACGAGCAGTACTTC. It is translated as CASSLNRGNEQYF.

The chain combines TRBV25-1 with TRBJ2-1, with 8 bases fitting TRBD2. The CDR3 is 12 residues long. The V segment lost 7 bases and the J segment 13 bases; nucleotides outside the gene matches: 9. Germline CDR1 MGHDK, CDR2 SYGVNS. CDR3 DNA sequence: TGTGCCAGCAAAGCGGGAGTATCAGTTCAGTTCTTC. Its protein product is CASKAGVSVQFF.

V and J are TRBV7-9 and TRBJ1-4; 7 bases agree with TRBD1. Germline CDR1 and CDR2: SEHNR and FQNEAQ (reference sequence). The length of the CDR3 is 15 residues. V was pared by 3 bases and J by 6 bases, with 7 bases of the junction left unmatched. CDR3 loop: CASSFGQGGDEKLFF. CDR3 bases: TGTGCCAGCAGCTTCGGTCAGGGGGGCGATGAAAAACTGTTTTTT.

The chain combines TRBV19 with TRBJ1-1; no definite D call. This CDR3 is 13 amino acids long. With 7 bases removed from V and 6 bases from J, the gap between germline ends came to 15 bases. Germline V gene sequence: CDR1 LNHDA, CDR2 SQIVND (reference sequence). The CDR3 sequence: CASKIGGSAEAFF. The CDR3, as DNA: TGTGCCAGTAAAATTGGAGGAAGCGCTGAAGCTTTCTTT.

This clone was counted a few times. The chain links TRBV6-6 to TRBJ2-3, with TRBD2 matching 13 bases. CDR1 and CDR2 (germline): MNHNY, SVGAGI (reference sequence). Trimming took 7 bases from V and 9 from J; bases not matched to a gene: 4. The CDR3 totals 13 residues. The CDR3 sequence is CASIGLAGATQYF. The CDR3 DNA sequence: TGTGCCAGCATCGGACTAGCGGGGGCCACGCAGTATTTT.

This clone was counted once. This sequence joins TRBV2 and TRBJ2-2, with 7 bases fitting TRBD1. The germline V gene encodes CDR1 SNHLY and CDR2 FYNNEI. The CDR3 has 14 amino acids. The J segment lost 1 base and the V segment lost 4 bases, leaving 0 bases of the junction unmatched. Here the CDR3 reads CASSGQGNTGELFF. The CDR3 nucleotides read TGTGCCAGCAGTGGACAGGGGAACACCGGGGAGCTGTTTTTT.

The chain joins TRBV7-8 to TRBJ1-2; D call uncertain. There are 15 residues in the CDR3. Trimming took 3 bases from V and 0 from J, leaving 11 bases between them. Looked up from germline, CDR1 is SGHVS and CDR2 is FQNEAQ. In DNA form, the CDR3 reads TGTGCCAGCAGCTTCGCCAGTTCAGCTAACTATGGCTACACCTTC. Translating gives CASSFASSANYGYTF.

The chain joins TRBV19 to TRBJ1-5, with 12 bases fitting TRBD1. CDR3 length: 17 amino acids. From germline, CDR1 is LNHDA and CDR2 SQIVND (reference sequence). V dropped 9 bases and J dropped 2; count of bases not matched to a gene: 11. This CDR3 reads CASTGTGGAEGNQPQHF. DNA of the CDR3: TGTGCCAGCACCGGGACAGGGGGCGCGGAGGGCAATCAGCCCCAGCATTTT.

The rearrangement links TRBV5-1 to TRBJ2-1, with TRBD2 as a possible D gene (5 bases). The CDR3 length is 14 residues. Germline V gene data show CDR1 as SGHRS and CDR2 as YFSETQ. V was pared by 4 bases and J by 7 bases, with 15 bases between. The CDR3 nucleotides are TGCGCCAGCAGCGGTCTAGCTGCATTTAATGAGCAGTTCTTC. Translated, it gives CASSGLAAFNEQFF.

This CDR3 is CASSLKTVSYEQYF. As DNA, the CDR3 is TGTGCCAGCAGCTTGAAAACGGTCTCCTACGAGCAGTACTTC. This rearrangement joins TRBV5-5 to TRBJ2-7; the D is unclear. The germline V gene has CDR1 SGHKS and CDR2 YYEKEE (reference sequence). This CDR3 is built from 14 residues. Trimming took off 1 base at V and 0 bases at J, with 8 bases between the two ends. The entire variable domain, with the rest obtained from reference TRBV5-5 and TRBJ2-7, is as follows: DAGVTQSPTHLIKTRGQQVTLRCSPISGHKSVSWYQQVLGQGPQFIFQYYEKEERGRGNFPDRFSARQFPNYSSELNVNALLLGDSALYLCASSLKTVSYEQYFGPGTRLTVT.

V and J are TRBV5-1 and TRBJ2-7; 7 positions agree with TRBD1. Germline lookup yields CDR1 SGHRS and CDR2 YFSETQ. The CDR3 contains 13 residues. Trimming removed 6 bases from V and 5 bases from J; junction bases left unmatched: 8. The CDR3 protein is CASNPTGRDEQYF. The CDR3 DNA reads as TGCGCCAGCAACCCGACAGGGCGCGACGAGCAGTACTTC. The complete variable domain, with remaining parts taken from reference TRBV5-1 and TRBJ2-7, reads KAGVTQTPRYLIKTRGQQVTLSCSPISGHRSVSWYQQTPGQGLQFLFEYFSETQRNKGNFPGRFSGRQFSNSRSEMNVSTLELGDSALYLCASNPTGRDEQYFGPGTRLTVT.

The J gene is TRBJ2-2, the V gene TRBV4-2; D perhaps matches TRBD2 (5 bases). The germline V and J ends were trimmed by 0 bases and 7 bases, with 18 bases remaining between them. The CDR3 length is 17 residues. From germline, CDR1 is LGHNA and CDR2 YNFKEQ. The CDR3 nucleotides are TGTGCCAGCAGCCAAGACCCCCCTAGCAATCAGGTCGGGGAGCTGTTTTTT. Translation: CASSQDPPSNQVGELFF.

V and J are TRBV5-1 and TRBJ1-6, with TRBD1 matching 10 bases. V lost 5 bases and J lost 5; bases outside the gene matches: 13. This CDR3 has 18 amino acids. Germline V gene sequence: CDR1 SGHRS, CDR2 YFSETQ. CDR3 sequence reads: CASRPTRTGTGDNSPLHF. In DNA form, the CDR3 reads TGCGCCAGCAGACCCACTCGTACCGGGACAGGGGATAATTCACCCCTCCACTTT. Based on the CDR3 plus reference TRBV5-1 and TRBJ1-6, the full variable domain is KAGVTQTPRYLIKTRGQQVTLSCSPISGHRSVSWYQQTPGQGLQFLFEYFSETQRNKGNFPGRFSGRQFSNSRSEMNVSTLELGDSALYLCASRPTRTGTGDNSPLHFGNGTRLTVT.

There are a few counts of this clone. This rearrangement joins TRBV2 to TRBJ2-1, with TRBD1 as a possible D gene (6 bases). The CDR3 loop spans 13 amino acids. V lost 10 bases and J 6 bases, leaving 16 bases between the germline ends. CDR1 is SNHLY and CDR2 is FYNNEI in the germline V gene. For the CDR3, the DNA is TGTGCCACGGGGACCCAGGGGATCAATGAGCAGTTCTTC. This gives the protein CATGTQGINEQFF.

The J gene is TRBJ2-2, the V gene TRBV4-1; 12 nucleotides align to TRBD1. Unmatched junction bases numbered 13, after V lost 2 bases and J lost 6 bases. In germline, CDR1 is MGHRA, CDR2 YSYEKL. This CDR3 spans 19 amino acids. The CDR3 reads CASSQTSGTGGGRAGELFF. The CDR3 coding sequence is TGCGCCAGCAGCCAAACCTCTGGGACAGGGGGCGGAAGGGCCGGGGAGCTGTTTTTT.

The chain uses TRBV4-1 and TRBJ2-7, with 7 bases lining up with TRBD2. Germline V gene data show CDR1 as MGHRA and CDR2 as YSYEKL. This CDR3 contains 18 residues. V dropped 3 bases and J dropped 3; count of bases not matched to a gene: 17. This CDR3 is CASSQAFRGDHEHYEQYF. The CDR3 DNA follows: TGCGCCAGCAGCCAGGCTTTCCGGGGGGACCACGAACACTACGAGCAGTACTTC.

The chain recombines TRBV5-1 with TRBJ2-5; 12 bases are shared with TRBD1. CDR3 length equals 15 residues. V was pared by 3 bases and J by 4 bases, with 4 bases of the junction left unmatched. CDR1 is SGHRS and CDR2 is YFSETQ in the germline V gene. CDR3: CASSSGTGGRETQYF. In nucleotides, the CDR3 is TGCGCCAGCAGCTCCGGGACAGGGGGCCGAGAGACCCAGTACTTC. Together with reference TRBV5-1 and TRBJ2-5, the CDR3 gives the full variable domain: KAGVTQTPRYLIKTRGQQVTLSCSPISGHRSVSWYQQTPGQGLQFLFEYFSETQRNKGNFPGRFSGRQFSNSRSEMNVSTLELGDSALYLCASSSGTGGRETQYFGPGTRLLVL.

The V call is TRBV9, the J call TRBJ2-2; 8 bases line up with TRBD1. Losses at the gene ends were 0 bases for V and 2 bases for J; bases not matched to a gene: 15. There are 20 residues in the CDR3. CDR1 SGDLS and CDR2 YYNGEE come from the germline V gene. CDR3 DNA: TGTGCCAGCAGCGTAGTCGGAGGACAGGGCCCTCGGGGAAACACCGGGGAGCTGTTTTTT. Translation: CASSVVGGQGPRGNTGELFF.

As concerns this clone: Germline is not matched at one junction end, which may reflect a read error. This chain links TRBV5-1 with TRBJ2-7; TRBD1 matches 9 bases. CDR3 length: 14 amino acids. Germline loops: CDR1 SGHRS, CDR2 YFSETQ. DNA of the CDR3: TGCGCCAGCAGCTTGGCGTCGGACAGGGGCTGGAGGCACTTC. It encodes CASSLASDRGWRHF.

The CDR3 region is CASSEWAGGDTQYF. In DNA form, the CDR3 reads TGTGCCAGCAGTGAATGGGCAGGGGGCGATACGCAGTATTTT. This chain links TRBV25-1 with TRBJ2-3; 8 positions agree with TRBD1. V dropped 1 base and J dropped 6; count of bases not matched to a gene: 3. The CDR3 length is 14 residues. CDR1 is MGHDK and CDR2 is SYGVNS in the germline V gene.